This T cell receptor beta chain stems from a study of T-cell reconstitution after alpha-beta-depleted transplantation in children. General observations from the study: The authors attributed T-cell counts and diversity one year after transplant mostly to newly produced T cells.

Unique molecular identifiers featured in how the TCRbeta library was prepared. Via MiXCR, TCRdb re-called the PCR reads, giving one row per CDR3 protein. This table has roughly 160,000 distinct CDR3 sequences, around 10% appearing once. This clonotype was detected many times. The antigen is not known. This receptor was obtained from a boy younger than 10 with acute myeloid leukemia, due to receive a stem cell transplant. This specimen consisted of PBMCs, obtained before TCRalphabeta/CD19-depleted stem cell transplant.

This CDR3 reads CASSLGTGAGNEQFF. The DNA for the CDR3 is TGTGCCAGCAGCCTAGGGACAGGGGCAGGCAATGAGCAGTTCTTC. This chain connects TRBV3-1 to TRBJ2-1; 10 bases are shared with TRBD1. Germline CDR1 is LGHDT and CDR2 is YNNKEL (reference sequence). The CDR3 spans 15 residues. The V gene end was trimmed by 4 bases and the J gene end by 6 bases; junction bases not matched to a gene: 6.